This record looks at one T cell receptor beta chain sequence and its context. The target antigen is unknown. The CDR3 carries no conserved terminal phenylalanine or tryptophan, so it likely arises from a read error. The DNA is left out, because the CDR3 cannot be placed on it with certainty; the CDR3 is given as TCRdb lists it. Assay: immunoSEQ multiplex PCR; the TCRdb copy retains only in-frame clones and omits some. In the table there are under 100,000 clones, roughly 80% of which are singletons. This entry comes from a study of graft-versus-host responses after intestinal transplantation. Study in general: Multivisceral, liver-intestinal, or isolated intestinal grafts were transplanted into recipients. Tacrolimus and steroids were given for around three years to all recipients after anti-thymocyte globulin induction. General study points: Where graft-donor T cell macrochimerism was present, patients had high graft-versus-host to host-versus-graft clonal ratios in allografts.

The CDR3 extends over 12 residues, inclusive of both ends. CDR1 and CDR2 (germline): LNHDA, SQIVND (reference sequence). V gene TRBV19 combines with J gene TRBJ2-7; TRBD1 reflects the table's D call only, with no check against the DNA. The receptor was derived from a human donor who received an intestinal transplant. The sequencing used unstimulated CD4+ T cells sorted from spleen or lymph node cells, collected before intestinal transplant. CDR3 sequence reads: CASTPDNLNPPS.